This T cell receptor beta chain was recorded in a study of CD8 T cells in Susac syndrome. With random hexamers, reverse transcription was performed on roughly 0.5 to 1 ug of RNA. One entry per CDR3 protein results from TCRdb running MiXCR on the immunoSEQ multiplex PCR reads. Among 140,000 to 150,000 distinct CDR3 sequences, 85% to 95% were seen once, and the ten largest hold approximately 0.12%. Germline V lookup: CDR1 SGHTA, CDR2 FQGTGA. V was cut by 1 base and J by 4 bases, with 10 bases left in between. This CDR3 spans 14 amino acids. This chain joins TRBV7-3 and TRBJ1-2, with D possibly TRBD1 on 6 matching bases. The receptor's source is a human donor with multiple sclerosis. The sample comprised CD4+ T cells from PBMCs. This CDR3 is CASSLKGGTYGYTF. Written as DNA, the CDR3 is TGTGCCAGCAGCTTAAAGGGGGGTACCTATGGCTACACCTTC.